The 10 T cell receptor beta chains listed next were all sequenced from one sample in a study of blood T cell repertoires in COVID-19. Measured with immunoSEQ multiplex PCR; TCRdb has only the in-frame clones, and not every one. Among approximately 150,000 clones, about 86% were seen once, and the ten largest hold about a tenth. The sequenced material came from peripheral blood. Receptors were obtained from a man between 65 and 85 years old with active or convalescent COVID-19.

The V gene is TRBV19, the J gene TRBJ1-2; TRBD1 is a possible D gene (5 bases). Germline CDR1 LNHDA, CDR2 SQIVND (reference sequence). This CDR3 is 13 amino acids long. V was trimmed by 6 bases and J by 4 bases, leaving 12 bases between them. This chain's CDR3 is CASSLTGPYGYTF. The CDR3, as DNA: TGTGCCAGTAGCCTCACAGGTCCCTATGGCTACACCTTC.

This rearrangement joins TRBV3-1 (or the pseudogene TRBV3-2) to TRBJ1-4, with D maybe TRBD1 (5 bases). Trimming shortened V by 1 base and J by 7 bases, and 10 bases separated the two germline ends. Germline loops: CDR1 LGHDT, CDR2 YNNKEL (reference sequence). The CDR3 runs to 14 residues. The CDR3 DNA sequence: TGTGCCAGCAGCCAAGCAGTGGGGGGTGAAAAACTGTTTTTT. Encoded protein: CASSQAVGGEKLFF.

The rearrangement links TRBV5-1 to TRBJ1-2, with TRBD1 matching 7 bases. Germline loops: CDR1 SGHRS, CDR2 YFSETQ. This CDR3 is built from 15 residues. The V segment lost 0 bases and the J segment 7 bases; nucleotides outside the gene matches: 9. CDR3 sequence reads: CASSLAETGAGGYTF. CDR3 coding DNA: TGCGCCAGCAGCTTGGCAGAAACAGGGGCTGGTGGCTACACCTTC.

The chain couples TRBV9 to TRBJ1-3; perhaps TRBD1 as D (5 bases). CDR1 SGDLS and CDR2 YYNGEE come from the germline V gene. The CDR3 runs 13 residues. The germline V and J ends were trimmed by 4 bases and 4 bases, with 9 bases remaining between them. The CDR3 DNA sequence: TGTGCCAGCAGCATAGAGGGGGGAAACACCATATATTTT. It translates to CASSIEGGNTIYF.

This clone has more than one count but fewer than ten. J is TRBJ1-4 and V is TRBV10-2; no reliable D call. Trimming pared 3 bases from V and 4 bases from J, leaving 9 bases between. The CDR3 has 14 residues. Germline V gene data show CDR1 as WSHSY and CDR2 as SAAADI. The CDR3 region is CASSDLGVNEKLFF. The CDR3 bases are TGCGCCAGCAGTGATTTAGGAGTTAATGAAAAACTGTTTTTT.

The chain couples TRBV9 to TRBJ1-5; 7 positions match TRBD1. The CDR3 runs to 14 residues. CDR1 is SGDLS and CDR2 is YYNGEE in the germline V gene. V trimming: 3 bases; J trimming: 5 bases; junction bases outside the gene matches: 5. The CDR3, as DNA: TGTGCCAGCAGCGAGACAGGGAATTATCAGCCCCAGCATTTT. Translating gives CASSETGNYQPQHF.

The chain recombines TRBV6-2 or TRBV6-3 with TRBJ2-3; TRBD2 is a possible D gene (5 bases). Trimming removed 4 bases from V and 2 bases from J, with 10 bases in between. This CDR3 is built from 14 residues. Germline CDR1 is MNHEY and CDR2 is SVGEGT. CDR3 bases: TGTGCCAGCAGTTTCCCGGACTTCACAGATACGCAGTATTTT. Translated, it gives CASSFPDFTDTQYF.

This chain joins TRBV6-4 and TRBJ1-6, with D possibly matching TRBD1 (6 bases). CDR1 is MRHNA and CDR2 is SNTAGT in the germline V gene. V lost 6 bases and J lost 4, with 13 bases in between. The CDR3 length is 15 residues. The CDR3, as DNA: TGTGCCAGCAGACAAGACAGGTTATATAATTCACCCCTCCACTTT. Translating gives CASRQDRLYNSPLHF.

The chain employs TRBV24-1 and TRBJ2-2, with 8 bases aligning to TRBD1. This CDR3 has 14 amino acids. Germline values: CDR1 KGHDR, CDR2 SFDVKD. With 9 bases clipped from V and 5 bases from J, the junction kept 7 bases outside the gene matches. The DNA of the CDR3 is TGTGCCACCCGCGGACAGGGAAGGACCGGGGAGCTGTTTTTT. It encodes CATRGQGRTGELFF.

The chain recombines TRBV11-2 with TRBJ1-1; D is perhaps TRBD1 (5 bases). CDR3 size: 12 residues. The V end was cut by 5 bases, the J end by 7 bases, with 11 bases between. The germline V gene encodes CDR1 SGHAT and CDR2 FQNNGV. The CDR3 sequence is CASSPSRGEAFF. CDR3 DNA sequence: TGTGCCAGCAGCCCATCAAGGGGTGAAGCTTTCTTT.